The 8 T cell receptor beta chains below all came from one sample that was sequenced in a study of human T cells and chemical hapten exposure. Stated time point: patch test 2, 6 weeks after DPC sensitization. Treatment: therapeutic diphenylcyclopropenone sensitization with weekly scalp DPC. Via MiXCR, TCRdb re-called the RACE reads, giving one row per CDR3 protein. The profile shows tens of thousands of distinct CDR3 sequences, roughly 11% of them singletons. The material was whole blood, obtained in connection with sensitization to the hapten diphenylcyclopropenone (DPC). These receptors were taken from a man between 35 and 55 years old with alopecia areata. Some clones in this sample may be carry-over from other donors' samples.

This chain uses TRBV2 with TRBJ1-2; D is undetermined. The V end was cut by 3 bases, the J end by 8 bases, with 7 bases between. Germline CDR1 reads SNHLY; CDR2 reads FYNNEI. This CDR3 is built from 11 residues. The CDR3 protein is CASSDWWGYTF. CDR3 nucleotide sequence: TGTGCCAGCAGTGATTGGTGGGGCTACACCTTC.

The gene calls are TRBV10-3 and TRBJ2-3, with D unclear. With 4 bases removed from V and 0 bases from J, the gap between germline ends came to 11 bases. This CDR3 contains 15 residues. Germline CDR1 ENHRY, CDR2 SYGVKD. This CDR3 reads CAISGAASSTDTQYF. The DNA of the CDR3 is TGTGCCATCAGTGGGGCGGCGTCTAGCACAGATACGCAGTATTTT.

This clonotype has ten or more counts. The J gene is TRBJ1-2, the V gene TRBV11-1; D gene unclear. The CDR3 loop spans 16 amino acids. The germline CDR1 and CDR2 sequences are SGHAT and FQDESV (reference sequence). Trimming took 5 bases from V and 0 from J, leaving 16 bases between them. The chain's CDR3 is CASSDLVSGANYGYTF. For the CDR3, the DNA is TGTGCCAGCAGCGACTTGGTATCAGGAGCTAACTATGGCTACACCTTC.

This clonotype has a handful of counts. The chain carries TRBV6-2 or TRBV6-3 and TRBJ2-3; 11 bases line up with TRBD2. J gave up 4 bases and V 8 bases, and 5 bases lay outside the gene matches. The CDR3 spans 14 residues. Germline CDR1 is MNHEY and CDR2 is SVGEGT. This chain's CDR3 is CASATSGIPDTQYF. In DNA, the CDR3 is TGTGCCAGCGCGACTAGCGGGATCCCAGATACGCAGTATTTT.

The CDR3 loop reads CASRGQGRNSPLHF. The CDR3, as DNA: TGTGCCAGCAGGGGACAGGGAAGGAATTCACCCCTCCACTTT. This chain uses TRBV6-5 with TRBJ1-6; 9 bases line up with TRBD1. The CDR3 runs to 14 residues. V shed 6 bases, J shed 7 bases, and the junction held 4 bases outside the gene matches. CDR1 is MNHEY and CDR2 is SVGAGI in the germline V gene.

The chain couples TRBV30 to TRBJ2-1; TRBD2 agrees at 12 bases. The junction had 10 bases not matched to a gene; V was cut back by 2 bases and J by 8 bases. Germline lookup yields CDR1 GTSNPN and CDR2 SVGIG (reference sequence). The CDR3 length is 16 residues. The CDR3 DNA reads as TGTGCCTGGAGTAAACTGACTAGCGGGAGAAGCGATGAGCAGTTCTTC. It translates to CAWSKLTSGRSDEQFF.

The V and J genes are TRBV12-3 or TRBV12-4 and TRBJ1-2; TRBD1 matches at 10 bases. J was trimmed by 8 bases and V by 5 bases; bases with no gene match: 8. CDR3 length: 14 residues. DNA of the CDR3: TGTGCCAGCAGTCCACACGGACAGGGGGGCGGCTACACCTTC. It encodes CASSPHGQGGGYTF.

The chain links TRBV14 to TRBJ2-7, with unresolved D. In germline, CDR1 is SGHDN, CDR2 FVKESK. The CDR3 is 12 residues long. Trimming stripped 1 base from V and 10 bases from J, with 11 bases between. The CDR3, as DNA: TGTGCCAGCAGCCAAGGGCTGAGCACCCAGTACGTC. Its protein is CASSQGLSTQYV.